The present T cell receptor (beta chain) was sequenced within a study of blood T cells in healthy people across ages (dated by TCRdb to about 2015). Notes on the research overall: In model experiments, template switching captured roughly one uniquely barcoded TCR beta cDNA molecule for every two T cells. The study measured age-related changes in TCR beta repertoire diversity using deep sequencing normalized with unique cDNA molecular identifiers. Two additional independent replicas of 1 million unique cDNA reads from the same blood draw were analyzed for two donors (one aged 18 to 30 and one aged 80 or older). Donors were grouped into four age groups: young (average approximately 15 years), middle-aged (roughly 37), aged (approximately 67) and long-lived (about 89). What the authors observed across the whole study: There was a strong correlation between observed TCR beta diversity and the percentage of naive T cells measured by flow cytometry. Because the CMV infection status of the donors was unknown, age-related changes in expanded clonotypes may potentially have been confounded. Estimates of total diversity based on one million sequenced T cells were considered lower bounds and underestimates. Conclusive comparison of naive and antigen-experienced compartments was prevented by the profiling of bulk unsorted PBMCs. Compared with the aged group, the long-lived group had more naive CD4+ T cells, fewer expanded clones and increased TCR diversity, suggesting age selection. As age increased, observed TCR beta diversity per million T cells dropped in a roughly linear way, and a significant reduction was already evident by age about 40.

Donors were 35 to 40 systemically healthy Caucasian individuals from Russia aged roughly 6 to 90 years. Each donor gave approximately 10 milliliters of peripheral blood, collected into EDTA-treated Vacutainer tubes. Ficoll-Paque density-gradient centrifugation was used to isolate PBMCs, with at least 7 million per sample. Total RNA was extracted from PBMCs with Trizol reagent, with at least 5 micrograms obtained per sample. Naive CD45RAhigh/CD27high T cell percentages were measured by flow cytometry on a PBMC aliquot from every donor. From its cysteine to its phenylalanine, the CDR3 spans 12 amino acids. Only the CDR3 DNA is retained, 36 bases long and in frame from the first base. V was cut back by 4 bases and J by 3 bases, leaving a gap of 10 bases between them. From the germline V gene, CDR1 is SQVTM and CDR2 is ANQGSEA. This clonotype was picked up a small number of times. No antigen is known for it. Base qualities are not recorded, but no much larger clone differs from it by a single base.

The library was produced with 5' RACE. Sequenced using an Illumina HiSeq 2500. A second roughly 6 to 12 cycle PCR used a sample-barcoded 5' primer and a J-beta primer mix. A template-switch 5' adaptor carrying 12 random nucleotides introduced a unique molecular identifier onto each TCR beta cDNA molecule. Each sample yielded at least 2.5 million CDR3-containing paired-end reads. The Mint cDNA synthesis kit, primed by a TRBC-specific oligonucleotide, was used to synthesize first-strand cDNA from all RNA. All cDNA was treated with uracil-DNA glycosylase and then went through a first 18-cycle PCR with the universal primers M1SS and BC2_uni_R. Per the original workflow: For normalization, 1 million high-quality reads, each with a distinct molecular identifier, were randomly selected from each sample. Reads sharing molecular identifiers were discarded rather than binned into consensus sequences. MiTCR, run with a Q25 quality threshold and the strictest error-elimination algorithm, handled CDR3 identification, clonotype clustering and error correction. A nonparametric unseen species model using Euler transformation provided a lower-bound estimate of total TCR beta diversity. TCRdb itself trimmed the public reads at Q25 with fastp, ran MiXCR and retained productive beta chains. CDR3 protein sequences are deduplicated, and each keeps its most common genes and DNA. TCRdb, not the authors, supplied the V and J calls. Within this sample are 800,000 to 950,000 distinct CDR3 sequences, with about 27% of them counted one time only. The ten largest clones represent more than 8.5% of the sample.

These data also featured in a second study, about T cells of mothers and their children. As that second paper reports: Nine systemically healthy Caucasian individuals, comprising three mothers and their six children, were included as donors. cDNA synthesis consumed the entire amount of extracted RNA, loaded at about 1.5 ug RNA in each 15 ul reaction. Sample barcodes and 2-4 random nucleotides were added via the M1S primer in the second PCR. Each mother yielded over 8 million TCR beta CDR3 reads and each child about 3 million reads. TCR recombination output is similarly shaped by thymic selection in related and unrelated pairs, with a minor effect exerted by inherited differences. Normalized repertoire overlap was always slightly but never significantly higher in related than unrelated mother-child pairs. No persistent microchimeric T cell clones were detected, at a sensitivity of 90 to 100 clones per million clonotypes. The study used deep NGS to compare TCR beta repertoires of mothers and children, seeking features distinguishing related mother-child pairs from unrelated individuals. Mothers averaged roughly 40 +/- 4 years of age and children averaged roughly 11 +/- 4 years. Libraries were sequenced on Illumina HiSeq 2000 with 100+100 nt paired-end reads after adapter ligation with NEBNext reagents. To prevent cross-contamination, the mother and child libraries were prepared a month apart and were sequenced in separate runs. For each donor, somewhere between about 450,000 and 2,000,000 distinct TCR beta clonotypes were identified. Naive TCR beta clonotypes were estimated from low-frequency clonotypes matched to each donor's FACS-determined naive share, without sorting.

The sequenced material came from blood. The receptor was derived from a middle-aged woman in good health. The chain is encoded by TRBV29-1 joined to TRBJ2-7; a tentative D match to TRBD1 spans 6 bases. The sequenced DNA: TGCAGCGTTGCAGGACAGCTCTACGAGCAGTACTTC. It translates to CSVAGQLYEQYF.